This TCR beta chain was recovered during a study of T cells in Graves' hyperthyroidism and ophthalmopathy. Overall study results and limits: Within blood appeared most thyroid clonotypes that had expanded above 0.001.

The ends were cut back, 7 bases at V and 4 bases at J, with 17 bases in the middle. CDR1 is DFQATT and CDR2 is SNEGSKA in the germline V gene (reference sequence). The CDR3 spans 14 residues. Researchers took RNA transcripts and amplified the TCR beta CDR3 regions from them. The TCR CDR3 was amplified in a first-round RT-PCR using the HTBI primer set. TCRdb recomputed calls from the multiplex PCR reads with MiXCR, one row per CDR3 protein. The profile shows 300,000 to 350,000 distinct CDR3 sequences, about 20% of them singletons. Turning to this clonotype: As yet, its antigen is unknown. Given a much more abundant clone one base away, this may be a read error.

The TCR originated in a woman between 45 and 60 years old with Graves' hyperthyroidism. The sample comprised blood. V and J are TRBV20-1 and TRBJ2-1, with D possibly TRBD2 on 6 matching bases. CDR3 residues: CSVKPSEGYNEQFF. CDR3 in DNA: TGCAGTGTCAAACCTAGCGAGGGTTACAATGAGCAGTTCTTC.